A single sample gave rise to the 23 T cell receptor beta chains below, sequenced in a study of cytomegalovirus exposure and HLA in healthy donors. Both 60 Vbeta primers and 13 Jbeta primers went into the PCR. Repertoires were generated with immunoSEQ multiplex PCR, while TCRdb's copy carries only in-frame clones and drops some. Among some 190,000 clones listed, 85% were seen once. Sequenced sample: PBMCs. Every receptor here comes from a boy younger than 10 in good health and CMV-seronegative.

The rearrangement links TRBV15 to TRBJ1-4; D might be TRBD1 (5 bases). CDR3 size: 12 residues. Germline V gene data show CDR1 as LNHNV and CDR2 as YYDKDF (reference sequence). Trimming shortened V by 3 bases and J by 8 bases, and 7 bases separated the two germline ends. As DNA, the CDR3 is TGTGCCACCAGCAGCCACAGGGAAAAACTGTTTTTT. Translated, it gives CATSSHREKLFF.

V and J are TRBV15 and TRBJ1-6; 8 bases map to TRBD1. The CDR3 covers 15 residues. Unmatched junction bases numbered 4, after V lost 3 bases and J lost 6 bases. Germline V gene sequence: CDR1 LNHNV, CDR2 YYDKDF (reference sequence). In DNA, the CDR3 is TGTGCCACCAGCAGCGACAGGGGAGGTAATTCACCCCTCCACTTT. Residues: CATSSDRGGNSPLHF.

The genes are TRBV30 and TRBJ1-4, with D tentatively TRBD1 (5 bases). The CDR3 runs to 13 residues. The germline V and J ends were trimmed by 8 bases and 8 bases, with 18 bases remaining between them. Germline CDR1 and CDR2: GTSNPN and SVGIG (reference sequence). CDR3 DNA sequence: TGTGCCACCGGGGGGGGGACGAAGGAAAAACTGTTTTTT. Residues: CATGGGTKEKLFF.

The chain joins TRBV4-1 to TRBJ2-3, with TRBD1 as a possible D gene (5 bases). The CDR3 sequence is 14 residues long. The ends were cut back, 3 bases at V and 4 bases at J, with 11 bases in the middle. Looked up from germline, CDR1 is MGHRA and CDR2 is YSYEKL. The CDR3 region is CASSQAQGADTQYF. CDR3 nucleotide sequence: TGCGCCAGCAGCCAGGCACAAGGGGCAGATACGCAGTATTTT.

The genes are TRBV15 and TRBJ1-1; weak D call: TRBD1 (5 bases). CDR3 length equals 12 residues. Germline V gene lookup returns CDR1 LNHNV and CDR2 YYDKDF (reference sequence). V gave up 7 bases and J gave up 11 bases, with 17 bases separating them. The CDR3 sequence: CATKGLKGRAFF. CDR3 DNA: TGTGCCACCAAGGGGTTGAAGGGCCGGGCTTTCTTT. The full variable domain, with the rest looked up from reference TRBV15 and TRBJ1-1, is DAMVIQNPRYQVTQFGKPVTLSCSQTLNHNVMYWYQQKSSQAPKLLFHYYDKDFNNEADTPDNFQSRRPNTSFCFLDIRSPGLGDTAMYLCATKGLKGRAFFGQGTRLTVV.

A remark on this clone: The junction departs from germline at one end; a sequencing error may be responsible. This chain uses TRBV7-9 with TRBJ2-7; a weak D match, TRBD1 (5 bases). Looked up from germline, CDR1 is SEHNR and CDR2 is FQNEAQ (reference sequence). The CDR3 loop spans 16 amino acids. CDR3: CSSSLQHIGASREQYF. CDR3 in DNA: TGTTCCAGCAGCCTACAACATATTGGGGCCTCTCGCGAGCAGTACTTC.

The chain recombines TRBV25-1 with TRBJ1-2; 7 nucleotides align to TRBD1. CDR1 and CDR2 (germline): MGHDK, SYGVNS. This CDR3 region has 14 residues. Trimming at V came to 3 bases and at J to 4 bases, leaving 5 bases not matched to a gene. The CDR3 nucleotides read TGTGCCAGCAGTGATCCCGGGACAGTCTATGGCTACACCTTC. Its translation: CASSDPGTVYGYTF.

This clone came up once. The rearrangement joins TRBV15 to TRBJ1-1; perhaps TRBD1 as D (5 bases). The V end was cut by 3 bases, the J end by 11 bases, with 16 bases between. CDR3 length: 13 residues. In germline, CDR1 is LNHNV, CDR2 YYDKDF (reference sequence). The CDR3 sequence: CATSSRGGESAFF. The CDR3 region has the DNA TGTGCCACCAGCAGCCGGGGGGGGGAGTCGGCTTTCTTT.

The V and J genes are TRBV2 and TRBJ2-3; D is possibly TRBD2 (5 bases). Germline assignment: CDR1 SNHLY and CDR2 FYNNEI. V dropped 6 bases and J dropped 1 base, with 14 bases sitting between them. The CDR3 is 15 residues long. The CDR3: CASSGRGSGTDTQYF. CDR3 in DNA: TGTGCCAGCAGCGGACGGGGTTCGGGCACAGATACGCAGTATTTT.

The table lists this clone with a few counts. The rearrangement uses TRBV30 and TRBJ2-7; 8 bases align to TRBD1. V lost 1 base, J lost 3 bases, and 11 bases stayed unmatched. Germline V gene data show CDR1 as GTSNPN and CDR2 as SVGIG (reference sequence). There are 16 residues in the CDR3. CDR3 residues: CAWSAGQGRGNYEQYF. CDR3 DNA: TGTGCCTGGAGTGCTGGACAGGGACGGGGGAACTACGAGCAGTACTTC.

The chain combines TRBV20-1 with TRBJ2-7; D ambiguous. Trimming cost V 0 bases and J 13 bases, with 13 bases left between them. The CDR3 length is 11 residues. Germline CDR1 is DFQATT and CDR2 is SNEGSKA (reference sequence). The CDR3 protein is CSARDSPSLYF. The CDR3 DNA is TGCAGTGCTAGAGATTCCCCGTCTCTCTACTTC.

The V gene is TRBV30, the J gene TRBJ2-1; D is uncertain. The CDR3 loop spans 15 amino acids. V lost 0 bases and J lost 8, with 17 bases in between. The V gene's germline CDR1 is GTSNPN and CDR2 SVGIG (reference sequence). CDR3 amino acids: CAWSVPRLEKDEQFF. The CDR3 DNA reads TGTGCCTGGAGTGTACCTCGGCTAGAGAAAGATGAGCAGTTCTTC.

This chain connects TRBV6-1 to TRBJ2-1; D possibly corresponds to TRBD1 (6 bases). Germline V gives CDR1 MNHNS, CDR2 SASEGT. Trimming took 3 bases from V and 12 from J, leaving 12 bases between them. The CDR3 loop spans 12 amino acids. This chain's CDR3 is CASSDYRVAQFF. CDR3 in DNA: TGTGCCAGCAGTGATTACAGGGTGGCGCAGTTCTTC.

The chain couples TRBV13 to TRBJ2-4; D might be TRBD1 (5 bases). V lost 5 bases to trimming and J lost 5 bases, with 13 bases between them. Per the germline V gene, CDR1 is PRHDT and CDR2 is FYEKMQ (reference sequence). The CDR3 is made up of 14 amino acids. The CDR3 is CASSDRLQENIQYF. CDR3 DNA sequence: TGTGCCAGCAGCGACCGTTTACAGGAAAACATTCAGTACTTC.

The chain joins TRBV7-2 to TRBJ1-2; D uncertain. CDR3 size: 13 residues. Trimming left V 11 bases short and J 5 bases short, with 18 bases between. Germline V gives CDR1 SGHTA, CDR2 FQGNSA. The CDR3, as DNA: TGTGCCGCGAGGCCCTGGCAGCTTTATGGCTACACCTTC. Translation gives CAARPWQLYGYTF.

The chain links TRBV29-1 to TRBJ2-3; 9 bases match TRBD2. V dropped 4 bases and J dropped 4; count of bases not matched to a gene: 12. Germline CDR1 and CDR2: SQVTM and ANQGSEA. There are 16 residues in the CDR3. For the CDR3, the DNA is TGCAGCGTTGCCCCGCCGGGTGGCGGGGGGGCAGATACGCAGTATTTT. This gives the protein CSVAPPGGGGADTQYF.

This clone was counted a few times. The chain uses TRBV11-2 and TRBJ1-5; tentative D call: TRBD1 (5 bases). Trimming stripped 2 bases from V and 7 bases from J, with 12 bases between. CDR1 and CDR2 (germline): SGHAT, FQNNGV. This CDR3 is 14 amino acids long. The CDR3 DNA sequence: TGTGCCAGCAGCTTACAGGGAGGGAAACAGCCCCAGCATTTT. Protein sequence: CASSLQGGKQPQHF. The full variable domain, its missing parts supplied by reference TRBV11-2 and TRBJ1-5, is EAGVAQSPRYKIIEKRQSVAFWCNPISGHATLYWYQQILGQGPKLLIQFQNNGVVDDSQLPKDRFSAERLKGVDSTLKIQPAKLEDSAVYLCASSLQGGKQPQHFGDGTRLSIL.

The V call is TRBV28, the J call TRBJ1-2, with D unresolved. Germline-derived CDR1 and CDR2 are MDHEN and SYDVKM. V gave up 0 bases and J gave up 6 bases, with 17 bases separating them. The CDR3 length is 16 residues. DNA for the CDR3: TGTGCCAGCAGTTTATGGGACTCTAATAATGGGCATGGCTACACCTTC. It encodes CASSLWDSNNGHGYTF.

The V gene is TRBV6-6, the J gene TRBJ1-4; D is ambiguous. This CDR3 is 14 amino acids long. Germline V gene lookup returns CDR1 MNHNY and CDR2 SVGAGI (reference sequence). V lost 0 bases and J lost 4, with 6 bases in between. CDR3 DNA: TGTGCCAGCAGTTACTCCACAGTTAATGAAAAACTGTTTTTT. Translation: CASSYSTVNEKLFF.

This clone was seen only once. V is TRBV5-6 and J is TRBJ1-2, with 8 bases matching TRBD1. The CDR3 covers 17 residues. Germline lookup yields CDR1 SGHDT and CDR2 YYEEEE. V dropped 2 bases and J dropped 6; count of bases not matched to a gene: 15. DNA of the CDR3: TGTGCCAGCAGCTTTACTCGGACAGGGCAGGGTACAGATGGCTACACCTTC. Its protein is CASSFTRTGQGTDGYTF. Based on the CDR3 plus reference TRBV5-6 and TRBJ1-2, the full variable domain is DAGVTQSPTHLIKTRGQQVTLRCSPKSGHDTVSWYQQALGQGPQFIFQYYEEEERQRGNFPDRFSGHQFPNYSSELNVNALLLGDSALYLCASSFTRTGQGTDGYTFGSGTRLTVV.

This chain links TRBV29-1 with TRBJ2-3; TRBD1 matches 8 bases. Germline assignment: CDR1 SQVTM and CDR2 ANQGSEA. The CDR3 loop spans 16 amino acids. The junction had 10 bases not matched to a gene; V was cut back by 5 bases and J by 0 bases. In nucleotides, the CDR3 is TGCAGCGTTCTTCCGTTGGACAGGGAGAGCACAGATACGCAGTATTTT. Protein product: CSVLPLDRESTDTQYF.

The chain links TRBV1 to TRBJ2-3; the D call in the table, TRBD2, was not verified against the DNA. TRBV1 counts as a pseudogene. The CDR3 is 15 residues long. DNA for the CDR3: TGCACCAGCAGCGCAAGCGGGAGGCCCTCAGATACGCAGTATTTT. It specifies CTSSASGRPSDTQYF.

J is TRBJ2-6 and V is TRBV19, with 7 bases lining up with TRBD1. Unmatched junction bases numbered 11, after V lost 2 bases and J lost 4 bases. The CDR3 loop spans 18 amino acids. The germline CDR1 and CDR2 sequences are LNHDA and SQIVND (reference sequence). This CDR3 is CASSIFGTDFWGANVLTF. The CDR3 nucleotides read TGTGCCAGTAGTATATTTGGGACAGATTTTTGGGGGGCCAACGTCCTGACTTTC. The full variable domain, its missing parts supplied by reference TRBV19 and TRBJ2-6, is DGGITQSPKYLFRKEGQNVTLSCEQNLNHDAMYWYRQDPGQGLRLIYYSQIVNDFQKGDIAEGYSVSREKKESFPLTVTSAQKNPTAFYLCASSIFGTDFWGANVLTFGAGSRLTVL.